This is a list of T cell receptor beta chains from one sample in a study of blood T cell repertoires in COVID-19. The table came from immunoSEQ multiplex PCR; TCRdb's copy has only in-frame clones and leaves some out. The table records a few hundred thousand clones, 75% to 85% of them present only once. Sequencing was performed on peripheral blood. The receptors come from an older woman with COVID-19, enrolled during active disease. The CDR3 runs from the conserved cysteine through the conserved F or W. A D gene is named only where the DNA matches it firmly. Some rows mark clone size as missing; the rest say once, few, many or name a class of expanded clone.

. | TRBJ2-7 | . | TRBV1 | TGCACCAGCAGCCGACCTAGCGACGGGGCCGAGCAGTACTTC | CTSSRPSDGAEQYF
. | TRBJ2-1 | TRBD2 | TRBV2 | TGTGCCAGCAGACCTAGCGGGAAAGGGTCTTACAATGAGCAGTTCTTC | CASRPSGKGSYNEQFF
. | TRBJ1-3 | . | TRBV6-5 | TGTGCCAGCGTGCGACGGGGTTCAGGAAACACCATATATTTT | CASVRRGSGNTIYF
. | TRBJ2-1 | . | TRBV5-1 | TGCGCCAGCAGCCCCCGAGGGCTTCCTGTGGATGAGCAGTTCTTC | CASSPRGLPVDEQFF
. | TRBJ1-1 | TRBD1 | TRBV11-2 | TGTGCCAGCAGCGTCCACAGGGGTGAAGCTTTCTTT | CASSVHRGEAFF
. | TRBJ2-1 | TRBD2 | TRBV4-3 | TGCGCCAGGTGCCTCCTAGCGGGAGGAATAGATAATGAGCAGTTCTTC | CARCLLAGGIDNEQFF
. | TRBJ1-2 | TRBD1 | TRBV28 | TGTGCCAGCAGTTATCACAGGGGTACTAACTATGGCTACACCTTC | CASSYHRGTNYGYTF
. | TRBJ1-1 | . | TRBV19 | TGTGCCAGTAGTCCCCGGGTGGGCACTGAAGCTTTCTTT | CASSPRVGTEAFF
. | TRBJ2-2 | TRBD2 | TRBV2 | TGTGCCAGCGGGGGACCGGGGGGGAGGGCCAGCACCGGGGAGCTGTTTTTT | CASGGPGGRASTGELFF
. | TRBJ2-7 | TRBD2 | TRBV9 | TGTGCCAGCAGCGTAGGTGGGACTAGCGGGAGGTACGAGCAGTACTTC | CASSVGGTSGRYEQYF
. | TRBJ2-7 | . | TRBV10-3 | TGTGCCACAGGACTCGCAGGAACCTACGAGCAGTACTTC | CATGLAGTYEQYF
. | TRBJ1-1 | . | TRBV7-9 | TGTGCCAGCAGCCCCGGGGAAGCTCCGAACACTGAAGCTTTCTTT | CASSPGEAPNTEAFF
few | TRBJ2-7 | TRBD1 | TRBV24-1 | TGTGCCACCAGTGATTCCAGGACAGGGGGTAGAGAGCAGTACTTC | CATSDSRTGGREQYF
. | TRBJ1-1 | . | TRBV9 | TGTGCCAGCAGCGTAGAATCCCCACCGGGCAGAACTCTCCGGGGCACTGAAGCTTTCTTT | CASSVESPPGRTLRGTEAFF
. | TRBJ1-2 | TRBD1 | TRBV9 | TGTGCCAGCAGCGTAGATGGGACAGGGCCATATGGCTACACCTTC | CASSVDGTGPYGYTF
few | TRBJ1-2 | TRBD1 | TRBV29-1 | TGCAGCGTTGATGGACAGGGGGCGTCTGGCTACACCTTC | CSVDGQGASGYTF
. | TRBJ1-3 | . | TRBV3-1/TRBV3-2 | TGTGCCAGCAGCCAGTACTCTGGAAACACCATATATTTT | CASSQYSGNTIYF
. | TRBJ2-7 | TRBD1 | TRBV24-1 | TGTGCCACCAGTGACGGTGAATCAGGTCGGACAGGGACCGAGCAGTACTTC | CATSDGESGRTGTEQYF
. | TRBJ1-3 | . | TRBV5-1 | TGCGCCAGCAGCTTGGCCGGAACAAGACTCGGAAACACCATATATTTT | CASSLAGTRLGNTIYF
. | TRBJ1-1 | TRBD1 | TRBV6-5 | TGTGCCAGCAGTTTGGACAGGGGGCGAGAGACTGAAGCTTTCTTT | CASSLDRGRETEAFF
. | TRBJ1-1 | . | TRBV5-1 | TGCGCCAGCAGCTTGGGACAGGCATTGAACACTGAAGCTTTCTTT | CASSLGQALNTEAFF